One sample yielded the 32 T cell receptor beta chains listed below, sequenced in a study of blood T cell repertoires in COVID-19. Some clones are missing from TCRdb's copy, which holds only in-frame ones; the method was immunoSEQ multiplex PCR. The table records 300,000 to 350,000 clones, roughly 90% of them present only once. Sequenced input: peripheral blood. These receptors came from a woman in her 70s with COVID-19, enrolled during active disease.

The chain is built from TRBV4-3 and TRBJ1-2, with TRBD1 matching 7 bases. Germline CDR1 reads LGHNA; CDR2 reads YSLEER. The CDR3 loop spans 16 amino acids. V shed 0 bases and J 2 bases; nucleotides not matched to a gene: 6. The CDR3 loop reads CASSQDMTGQNYGYTF. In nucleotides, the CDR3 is TGCGCCAGCAGCCAAGATATGACGGGACAGAACTATGGCTACACCTTC.

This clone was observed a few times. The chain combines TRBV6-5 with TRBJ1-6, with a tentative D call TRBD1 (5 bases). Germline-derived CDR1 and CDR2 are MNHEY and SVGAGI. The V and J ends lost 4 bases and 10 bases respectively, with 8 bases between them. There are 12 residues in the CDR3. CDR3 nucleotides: TGTGCCAGCAGTTCCGGGGGATCACCCCTCCACTTT. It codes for CASSSGGSPLHF.

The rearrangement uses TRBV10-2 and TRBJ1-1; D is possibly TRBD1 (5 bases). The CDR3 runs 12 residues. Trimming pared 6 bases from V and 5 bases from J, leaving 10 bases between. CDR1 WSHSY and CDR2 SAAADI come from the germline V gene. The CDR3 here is CASRDPGTEAFF. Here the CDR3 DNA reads TGCGCCAGCAGAGATCCAGGGACTGAAGCTTTCTTT.

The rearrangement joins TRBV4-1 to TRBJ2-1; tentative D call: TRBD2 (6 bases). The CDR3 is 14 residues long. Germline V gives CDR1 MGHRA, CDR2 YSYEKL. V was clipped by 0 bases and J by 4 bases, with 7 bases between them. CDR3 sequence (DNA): TGCGCCAGCAGCCAAGATGGGGGGTACAATGAGCAGTTCTTC. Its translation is CASSQDGGYNEQFF.

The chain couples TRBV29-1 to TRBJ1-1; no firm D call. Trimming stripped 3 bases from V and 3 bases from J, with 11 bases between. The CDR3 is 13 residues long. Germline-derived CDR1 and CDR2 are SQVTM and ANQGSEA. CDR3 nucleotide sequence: TGCAGCGTTGAGAGGGTAGCGGACACTGAAGCTTTCTTT. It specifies CSVERVADTEAFF. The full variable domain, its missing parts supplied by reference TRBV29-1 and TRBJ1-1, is SAVISQKPSRDICQRGTSLTIQCQVDSQVTMMFWYRQQPGQSLTLIATANQGSEATYESGFVIDKFPISRPNLTFSTLTVSNMSPEDSSIYLCSVERVADTEAFFGQGTRLTVV.

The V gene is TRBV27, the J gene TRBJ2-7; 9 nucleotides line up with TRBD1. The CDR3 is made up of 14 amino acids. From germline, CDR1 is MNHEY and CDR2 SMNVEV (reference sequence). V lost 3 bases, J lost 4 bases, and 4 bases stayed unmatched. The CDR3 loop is CASSFGQGLYEQYF. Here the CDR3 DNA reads TGTGCCAGCAGTTTTGGACAGGGGCTTTACGAGCAGTACTTC.

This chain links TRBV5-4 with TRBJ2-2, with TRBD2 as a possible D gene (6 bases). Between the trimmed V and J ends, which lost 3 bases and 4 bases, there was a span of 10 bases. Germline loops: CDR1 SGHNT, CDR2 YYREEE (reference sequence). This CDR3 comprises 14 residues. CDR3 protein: CASSWAGSTGELFF. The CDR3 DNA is TGTGCCAGCAGCTGGGCGGGGAGCACCGGGGAGCTGTTTTTT. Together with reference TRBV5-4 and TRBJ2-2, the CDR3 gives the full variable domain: ETGVTQSPTHLIKTRGQQVTLRCSSQSGHNTVSWYQQALGQGPQFIFQYYREEENGRGNFPPRFSGLQFPNYSSELNVNALELDDSALYLCASSWAGSTGELFFGEGSRLTVL.

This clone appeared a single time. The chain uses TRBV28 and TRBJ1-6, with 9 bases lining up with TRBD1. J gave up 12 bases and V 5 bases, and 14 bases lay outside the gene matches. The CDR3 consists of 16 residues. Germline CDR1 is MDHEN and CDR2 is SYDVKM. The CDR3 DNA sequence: TGTGCCAGCAGTGTAGGCCCCGGGACAGGGCAACGACCCCTCCACTTT. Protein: CASSVGPGTGQRPLHF.

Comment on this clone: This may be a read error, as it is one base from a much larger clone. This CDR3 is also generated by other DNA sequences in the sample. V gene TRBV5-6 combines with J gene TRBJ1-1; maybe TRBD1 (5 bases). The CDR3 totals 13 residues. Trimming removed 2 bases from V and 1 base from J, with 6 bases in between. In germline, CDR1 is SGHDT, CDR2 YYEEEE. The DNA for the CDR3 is TGTGCCAGCAGCTTTACAGGGAACACTGAAGCTTTCTTT. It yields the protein CASSFTGNTEAFF. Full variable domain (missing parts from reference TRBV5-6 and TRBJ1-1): DAGVTQSPTHLIKTRGQQVTLRCSPKSGHDTVSWYQQALGQGPQFIFQYYEEEERQRGNFPDRFSGHQFPNYSSELNVNALLLGDSALYLCASSFTGNTEAFFGQGTRLTVV.

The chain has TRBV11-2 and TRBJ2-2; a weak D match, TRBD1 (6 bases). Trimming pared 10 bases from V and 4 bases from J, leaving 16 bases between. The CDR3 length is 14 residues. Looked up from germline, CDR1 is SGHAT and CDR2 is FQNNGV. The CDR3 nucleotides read TGTGCCACCACCGCACAGGGTAGCACCGGGGAGCTGTTTTTT. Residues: CATTAQGSTGELFF.

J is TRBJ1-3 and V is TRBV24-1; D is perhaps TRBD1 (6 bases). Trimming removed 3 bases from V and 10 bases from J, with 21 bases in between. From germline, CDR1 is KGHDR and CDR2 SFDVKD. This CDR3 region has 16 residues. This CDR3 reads CATSDGTLGPAGTIYF. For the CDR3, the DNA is TGTGCCACCAGTGATGGGACACTGGGTCCAGCTGGGACCATATATTTT.

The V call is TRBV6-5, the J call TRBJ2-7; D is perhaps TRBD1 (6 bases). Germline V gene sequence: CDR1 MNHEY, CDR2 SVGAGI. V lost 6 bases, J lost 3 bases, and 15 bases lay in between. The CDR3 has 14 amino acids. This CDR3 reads CASSREGVNYEQYF. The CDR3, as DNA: TGTGCCAGCAGCCGCGAGGGGGTTAACTACGAGCAGTACTTC.

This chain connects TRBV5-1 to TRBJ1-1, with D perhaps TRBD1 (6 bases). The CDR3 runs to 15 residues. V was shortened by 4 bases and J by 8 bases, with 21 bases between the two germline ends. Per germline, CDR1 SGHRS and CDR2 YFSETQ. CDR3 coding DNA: TGCGCCAGCAGCCCGTTGACGGGGACACTGCGGGAAGCTTTCTTT. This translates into CASSPLTGTLREAFF. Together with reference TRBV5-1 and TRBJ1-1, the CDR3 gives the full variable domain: KAGVTQTPRYLIKTRGQQVTLSCSPISGHRSVSWYQQTPGQGLQFLFEYFSETQRNKGNFPGRFSGRQFSNSRSEMNVSTLELGDSALYLCASSPLTGTLREAFFGQGTRLTVV.

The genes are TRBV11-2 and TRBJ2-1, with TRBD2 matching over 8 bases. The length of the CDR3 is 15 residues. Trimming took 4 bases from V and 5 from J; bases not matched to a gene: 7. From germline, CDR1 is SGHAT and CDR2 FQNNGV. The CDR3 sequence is CASSSRGTRDNEQFF. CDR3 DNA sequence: TGTGCCAGCAGCTCGCGAGGGACTAGAGACAATGAGCAGTTCTTC.

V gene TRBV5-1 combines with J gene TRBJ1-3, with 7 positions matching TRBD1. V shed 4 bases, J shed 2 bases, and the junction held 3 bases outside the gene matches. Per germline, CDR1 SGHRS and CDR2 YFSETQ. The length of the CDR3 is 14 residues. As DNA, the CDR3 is TGCGCCAGCAGCCAAGACAGGGCTGGAAACACCATATATTTT. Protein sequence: CASSQDRAGNTIYF.

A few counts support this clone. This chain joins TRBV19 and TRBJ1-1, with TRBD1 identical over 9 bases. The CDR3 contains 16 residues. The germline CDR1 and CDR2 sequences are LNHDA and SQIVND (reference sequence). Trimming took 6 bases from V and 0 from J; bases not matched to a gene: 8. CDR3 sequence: CASSRDRVLMNTEAFF. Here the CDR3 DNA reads TGTGCCAGTAGCAGGGACAGGGTCCTCATGAACACTGAAGCTTTCTTT.

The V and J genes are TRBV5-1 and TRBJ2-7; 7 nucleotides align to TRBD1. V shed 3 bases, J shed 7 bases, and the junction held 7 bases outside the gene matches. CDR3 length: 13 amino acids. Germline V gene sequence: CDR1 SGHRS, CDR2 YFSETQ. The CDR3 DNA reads TGCGCCAGCAGCTACGGGACAGTCGGGGAGCAGTACTTC. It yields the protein CASSYGTVGEQYF.

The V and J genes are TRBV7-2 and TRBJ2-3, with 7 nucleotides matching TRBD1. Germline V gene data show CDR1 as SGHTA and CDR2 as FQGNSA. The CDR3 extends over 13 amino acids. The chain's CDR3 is CACPGQSTDTQYF. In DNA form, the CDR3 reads TGTGCATGCCCGGGACAGAGCACAGATACGCAGTATTTT.

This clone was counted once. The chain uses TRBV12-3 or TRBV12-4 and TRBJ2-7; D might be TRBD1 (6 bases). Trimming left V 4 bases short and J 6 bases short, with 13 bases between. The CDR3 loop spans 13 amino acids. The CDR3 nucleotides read TGTGCCAGCAGTTCTAGGATAGGGGGCGAGCAGTACTTC. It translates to CASSSRIGGEQYF.

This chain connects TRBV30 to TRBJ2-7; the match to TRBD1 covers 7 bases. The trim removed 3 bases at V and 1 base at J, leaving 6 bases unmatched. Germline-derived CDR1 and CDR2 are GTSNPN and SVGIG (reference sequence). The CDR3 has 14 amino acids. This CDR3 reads CAWRTGQRSYEQYF. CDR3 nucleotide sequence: TGTGCCTGGAGGACGGGACAGAGATCCTACGAGCAGTACTTC.

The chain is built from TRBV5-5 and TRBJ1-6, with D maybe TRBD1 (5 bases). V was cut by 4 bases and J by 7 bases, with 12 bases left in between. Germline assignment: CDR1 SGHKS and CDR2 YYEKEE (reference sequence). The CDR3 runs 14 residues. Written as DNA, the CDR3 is TGTGCCAGCAGCGGGCTGGGGCTGAATTCACCCCTCCACTTT. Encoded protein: CASSGLGLNSPLHF.

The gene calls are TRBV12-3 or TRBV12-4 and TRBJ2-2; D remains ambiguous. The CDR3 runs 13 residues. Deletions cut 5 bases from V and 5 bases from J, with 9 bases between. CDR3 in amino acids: CASSTLLTGELFF. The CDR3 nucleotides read TGTGCCAGCAGTACTCTGTTAACCGGGGAGCTGTTTTTT.

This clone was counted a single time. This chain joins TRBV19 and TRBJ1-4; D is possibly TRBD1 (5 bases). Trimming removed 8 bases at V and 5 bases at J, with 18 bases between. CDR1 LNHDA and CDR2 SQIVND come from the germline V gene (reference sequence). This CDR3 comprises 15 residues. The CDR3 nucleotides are TGTGCCAGTGCCCGACCGGGGGTCCACAATGAAAAACTGTTTTTT. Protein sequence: CASARPGVHNEKLFF.

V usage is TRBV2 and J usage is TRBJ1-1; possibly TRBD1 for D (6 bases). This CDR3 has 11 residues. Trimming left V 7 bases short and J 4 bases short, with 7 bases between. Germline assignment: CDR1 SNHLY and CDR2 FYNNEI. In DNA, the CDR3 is TGTGCCAGCAACAGGGCCACTGAAGCTTTCTTT. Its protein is CASNRATEAFF.

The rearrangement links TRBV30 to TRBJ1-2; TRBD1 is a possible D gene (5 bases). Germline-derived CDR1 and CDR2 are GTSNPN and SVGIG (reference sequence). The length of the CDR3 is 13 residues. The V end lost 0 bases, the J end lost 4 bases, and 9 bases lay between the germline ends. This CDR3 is CAWSVVGVYGYTF. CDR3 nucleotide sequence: TGTGCCTGGAGTGTGGTAGGGGTCTATGGCTACACCTTC.

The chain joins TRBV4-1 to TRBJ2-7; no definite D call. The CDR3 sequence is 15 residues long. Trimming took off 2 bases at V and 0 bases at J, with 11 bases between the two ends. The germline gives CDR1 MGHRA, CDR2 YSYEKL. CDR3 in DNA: TGCGCCAGCAGCCAAACCCGATTCAGCTCCTACGAGCAGTACTTC. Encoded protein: CASSQTRFSSYEQYF.

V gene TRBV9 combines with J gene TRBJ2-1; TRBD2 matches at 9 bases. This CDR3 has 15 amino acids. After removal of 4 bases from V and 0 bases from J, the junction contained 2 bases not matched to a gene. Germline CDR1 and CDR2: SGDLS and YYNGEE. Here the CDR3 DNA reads TGTGCCAGCAGCCCTAGCGGGGACTCCTACAATGAGCAGTTCTTC. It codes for CASSPSGDSYNEQFF.

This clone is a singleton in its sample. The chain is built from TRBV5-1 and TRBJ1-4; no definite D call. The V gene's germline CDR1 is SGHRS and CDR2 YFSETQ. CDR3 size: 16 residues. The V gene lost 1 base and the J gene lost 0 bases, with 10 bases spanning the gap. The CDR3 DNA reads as TGCGCCAGCAGCTTGCGAGGAGGCTCAACTAATGAAAAACTGTTTTTT. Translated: CASSLRGGSTNEKLFF.

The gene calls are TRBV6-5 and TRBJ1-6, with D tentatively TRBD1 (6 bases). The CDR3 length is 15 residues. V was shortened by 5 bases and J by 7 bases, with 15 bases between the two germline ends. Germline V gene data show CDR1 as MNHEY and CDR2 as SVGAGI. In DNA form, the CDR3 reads TGTGCCAGCAGTAAAAACAGGGAAGGGAATTCACCCCTCCACTTT. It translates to CASSKNREGNSPLHF.

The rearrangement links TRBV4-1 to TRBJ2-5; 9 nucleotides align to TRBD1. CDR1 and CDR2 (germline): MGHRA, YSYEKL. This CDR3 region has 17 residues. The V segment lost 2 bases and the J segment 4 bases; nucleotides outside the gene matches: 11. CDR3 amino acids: CASSQPTGGPTRETQYF. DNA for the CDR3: TGCGCCAGCAGCCAACCTACAGGGGGCCCCACCAGAGAGACCCAGTACTTC.

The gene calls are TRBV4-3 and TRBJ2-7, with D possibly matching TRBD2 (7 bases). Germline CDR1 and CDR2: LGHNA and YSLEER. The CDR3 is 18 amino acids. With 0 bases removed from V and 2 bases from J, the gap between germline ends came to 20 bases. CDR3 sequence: CASSQERGGLKNPYEQYF. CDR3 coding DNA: TGCGCCAGCAGCCAAGAGAGGGGGGGGCTTAAAAACCCCTACGAGCAGTACTTC.

CDR3 bases: TGTGCCATCAGTGTAAGACAGGAGAGCACTGAAGCTTTCTTT. It translates to CAISVRQESTEAFF. The V and J genes are TRBV10-3 and TRBJ1-1; D is perhaps TRBD1 (6 bases). This CDR3 comprises 14 residues. Trimming removed 4 bases from V and 4 bases from J, with 13 bases in between. Germline lookup yields CDR1 ENHRY and CDR2 SYGVKD.